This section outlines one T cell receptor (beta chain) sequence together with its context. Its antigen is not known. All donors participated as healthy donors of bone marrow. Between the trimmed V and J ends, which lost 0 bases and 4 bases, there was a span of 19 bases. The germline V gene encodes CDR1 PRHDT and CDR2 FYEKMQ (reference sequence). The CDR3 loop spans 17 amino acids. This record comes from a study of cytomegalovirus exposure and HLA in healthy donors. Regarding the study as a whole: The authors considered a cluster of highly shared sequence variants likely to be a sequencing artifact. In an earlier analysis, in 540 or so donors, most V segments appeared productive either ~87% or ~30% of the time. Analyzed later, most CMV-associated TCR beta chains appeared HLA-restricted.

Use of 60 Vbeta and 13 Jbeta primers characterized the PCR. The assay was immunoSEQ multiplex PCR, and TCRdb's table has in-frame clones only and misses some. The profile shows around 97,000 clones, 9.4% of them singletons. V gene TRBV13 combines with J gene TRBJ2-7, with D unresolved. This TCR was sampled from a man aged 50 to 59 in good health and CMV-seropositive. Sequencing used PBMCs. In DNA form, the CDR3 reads TGTGCCAGCAGCTTAGGTCTGCGGTTTGCGACCCTTTACGAGCAGTACTTC. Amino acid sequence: CASSLGLRFATLYEQYF.